This is a list of T cell receptor beta chains from one sample in a study of beta chain features in type 1 diabetes. The repertoire was sequenced with immunoSEQ multiplex PCR; TCRdb's copy has only in-frame clones and lacks some. Here the sample spans under 400,000 clones, around 12% being singletons. Sequenced material: naive CD4+ T cells from blood. The receptors originated from a woman aged 18 to 35 with type 1 diabetes. Both conserved end residues are part of each CDR3. A D gene is named only where the DNA matches it firmly. The size entry is marked missing in some rows and otherwise reads once, few, many or a size class.

TRBJ2-3	TRBD2	TRBV29-1	few	CSVEDLKLASPFF	TGCAGCGTTGAAGATTTGAAACTAGCGTCACCATTTTTT
TRBJ2-1	-	TRBV9	-	CASSVASGNEQFF	TGTGCCAGCAGCGTAGCTTCGGGGAATGAGCAGTTCTTC
TRBJ2-6	-	TRBV30	few	CARTREAGANVLTF	TGTGCCCGGACAAGGGAGGCTGGGGCCAACGTCCTGACTTTC
TRBJ2-7	-	TRBV28	-	CASSPTGSYEQYF	TGTGCCAGCAGCCCCACAGGATCCTACGAGCAGTACTTC
TRBJ2-1	TRBD2	TRBV5-4	few	CASSLSGGAYNEQFF	TGTGCCAGCAGTTTAAGTGGGGGGGCCTACAATGAGCAGTTCTTC
TRBJ2-7	TRBD2	TRBV4-2	-	CASSQTGTSGPRKQYF	TGTGCCAGCAGCCAAACCGGGACTAGCGGGCCTAGAAAGCAGTACTTC
TRBJ2-3	-	TRBV12-5	few	CASGFGGTSTDTQYF	TGTGCTAGTGGTTTCGGAGGAACTAGCACAGATACGCAGTATTTT
TRBJ1-6	TRBD1	TRBV27	-	CASTWTGDNSPLHF	TGTGCCAGCACCTGGACAGGAGATAATTCACCCCTCCACTTT
TRBJ2-2	-	TRBV29-1	-	CSVRTLGDRIKRNTGELFF	TGCAGCGTCCGCACCCTAGGAGACAGAATTAAACGGAACACCGGGGAGCTGTTTTTT
TRBJ2-5	TRBD2	TRBV29-1	few	CSVATSVETQYF	TGCAGCGTTGCTACTAGCGTAGAGACCCAGTACTTC
TRBJ1-4	-	TRBV7-9	-	CASSLGGVNEKLFF	TGTGCCAGCAGCTTAGGAGGAGTTAATGAAAAACTGTTTTTT
TRBJ2-3	-	TRBV7-8	-	CASSLVAQADTQYF	TGTGCCAGCAGCTTAGTGGCCCAGGCAGATACGCAGTATTTT
TRBJ1-1	-	TRBV7-2	few	CAWRRGKTEAFF	TGTGCCTGGAGGAGGGGAAAGACTGAAGCTTTCTTT
TRBJ1-4	TRBD1	TRBV7-2	-	CASSLRQGELFF	TGTGCCAGCAGCCTGAGACAGGGGGAACTGTTTTTT
TRBJ2-7	-	TRBV21-1	few	CASSKTGHCYEQYF	TGTGCCAGCAGCAAGACAGGTCACTGCTACGAGCAGTACTTC
TRBJ2-3	-	TRBV5-1	-	CASSFGQTDTQYF	TGCGCCAGCAGCTTTGGGCAGACAGATACGCAGTATTTT
TRBJ2-7	TRBD2	TRBV28	-	CASSLIRGLGPLYF	TGTGCCAGCAGTTTAATTCGGGGACTAGGTCCCCTGTACTTC
TRBJ2-1	TRBD2	TRBV11-2	-	CASSMLGTSGRKYNEQFF	TGTGCCAGCAGCATGCTCGGGACTAGCGGGAGGAAATACAATGAGCAGTTCTTC
TRBJ1-6	TRBD1	TRBV5-6	few	CASSLGPRTGENSPLHF	TGTGCCAGCAGCTTGGGGCCGAGGACAGGGGAGAATTCACCCCTCCACTTT
TRBJ2-5	-	TRBV7-2	-	CASSLGTKVETQYF	TGTGCCAGCAGCTTAGGGACAAAGGTGGAGACCCAGTACTTC
TRBJ1-1	TRBD1	TRBV5-6	few	CASSLGMDREAFF	TGTGCCAGCAGCTTGGGGATGGACAGGGAAGCTTTCTTT
TRBJ1-6	-	TRBV12-5	-	CASGPPWSSYNSPLHF	TGTGCTAGTGGTCCGCCGTGGAGCTCCTATAATTCACCCCTCCACTTT
TRBJ1-5	-	TRBV25-1	few	CASSESGYNQPQHF	TGTGCCAGCAGTGAATCAGGGTACAATCAGCCCCAGCATTTT
TRBJ2-7	TRBD1	TRBV18	few	CASSQSGTGGYEQYF	TGTGCCAGCTCACAATCCGGGACAGGGGGCTACGAGCAGTACTTC
TRBJ2-3	TRBD2	TRBV7-3	few	CASSSGLAGDTQYF	TGTGCCAGCAGCTCGGGACTAGCGGGAGATACGCAGTATTTT
TRBJ2-1	-	TRBV7-9	few	CASSLEYGRAGHEQFF	TGTGCCAGCAGCTTAGAGTACGGGAGAGCGGGCCATGAGCAGTTCTTC
TRBJ1-6	-	TRBV15	-	CATSRPKTNSGSPLHF	TGTGCCACCAGCAGACCAAAGACCAATTCGGGTTCACCCCTCCACTTT
TRBJ1-3	-	TRBV6-6	-	CASTDRGSSGNTIYF	TGTGCCAGCACTGACCGGGGGTCCTCTGGAAACACCATATATTTT